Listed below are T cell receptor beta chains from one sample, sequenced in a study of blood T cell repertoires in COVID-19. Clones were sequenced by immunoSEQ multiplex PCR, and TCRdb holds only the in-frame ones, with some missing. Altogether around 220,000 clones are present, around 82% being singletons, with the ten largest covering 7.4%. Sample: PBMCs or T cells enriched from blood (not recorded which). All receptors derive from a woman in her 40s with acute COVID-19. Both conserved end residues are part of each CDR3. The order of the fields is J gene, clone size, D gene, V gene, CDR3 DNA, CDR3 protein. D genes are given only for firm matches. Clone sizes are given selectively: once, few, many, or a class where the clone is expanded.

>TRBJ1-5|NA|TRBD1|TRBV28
TGTGCCAGCAGTCCCGGGACAGGGGGATTAGTGGGCAATCAGCCCCAGCATTTT
CASSPGTGGLVGNQPQHF
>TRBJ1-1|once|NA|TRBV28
TGTGCCAGCACCAGGGGAAGGGCGATGAACACTGAAGCTTTCTTT
CASTRGRAMNTEAFF
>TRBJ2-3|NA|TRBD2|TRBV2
TGTGCCAGCAATCTAGCGGGTCCAAGCACAGATACGCAGTATTTT
CASNLAGPSTDTQYF
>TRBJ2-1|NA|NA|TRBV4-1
TGCGCCAGCAGCCAAGAGGGGAGAGGTTACAATGAGCAGTTCTTC
CASSQEGRGYNEQFF
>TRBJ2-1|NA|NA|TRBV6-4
TGTGCCAGCAGTGACCGAACTAGCTCGGTATTTAATGAGCAGTTCTTC
CASSDRTSSVFNEQFF
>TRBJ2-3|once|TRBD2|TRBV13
TGTGCCAGCATGGGCGGGAGCGGGATGACAGATACGCAGTATTTT
CASMGGSGMTDTQYF
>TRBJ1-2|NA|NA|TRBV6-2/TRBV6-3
TGTGCCAGCAGTTCCTCCGGGAGAAACTATGGCTACACCTTC
CASSSSGRNYGYTF
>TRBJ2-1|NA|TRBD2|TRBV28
TGTGCCAGCAGTAGTACTAGCGGGAGGTCCAATGAGCAGTTCTTC
CASSSTSGRSNEQFF
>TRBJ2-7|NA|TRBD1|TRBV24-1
TGTGCCACCAGTGAACGGACAGGGGTTGGCTACGAGCAGTACTTC
CATSERTGVGYEQYF
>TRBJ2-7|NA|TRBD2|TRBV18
TGTGCCAGCTCAGCTCATAGCGGGAGGGCGGGCTACGAGCAGTACTTC
CASSAHSGRAGYEQYF
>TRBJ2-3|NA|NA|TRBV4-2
TGTGCCAGCAGCCAAGATAGAACGGCAGATACGCAGTATTTT
CASSQDRTADTQYF
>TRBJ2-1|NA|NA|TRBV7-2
TGTGCCAGCAGCTCGAGAGGACAGCCCAATGAGCAGTTCTTC
CASSSRGQPNEQFF
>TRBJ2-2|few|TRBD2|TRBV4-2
TGTGCCAGCAGCCAGCAGTCCCGGGGGGACACCGGGGAGCTGTTTTTT
CASSQQSRGDTGELFF
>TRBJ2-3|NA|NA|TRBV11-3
TGTGCCAGCAGCTCACACACAGATACGCAGTATTTT
CASSSHTDTQYF
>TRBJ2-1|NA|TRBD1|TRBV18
TGTGCCAGCTCCGAGACAGGGCGAGCAGTGAATGAGCAGTTCTTC
CASSETGRAVNEQFF
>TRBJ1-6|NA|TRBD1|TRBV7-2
TGTGCCAGCAGCTTAGGAGGACAGGGCACGAATTCACCCCTCCACTTT
CASSLGGQGTNSPLHF
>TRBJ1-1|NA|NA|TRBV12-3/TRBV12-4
TGTGCCAGCAGCGAGGGGAACACTGAAGCTTTCTTT
CASSEGNTEAFF
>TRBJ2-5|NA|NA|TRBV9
TGTGCCAGCAGCGTAGAAGGCTCCGGACTCTCCTTGGGGACCCAGTACTTC
CASSVEGSGLSLGTQYF
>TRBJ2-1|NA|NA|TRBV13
TGTGCCAGCAGCTTTCGCGGGCCTACCTACAATGAGCAGTTCTTC
CASSFRGPTYNEQFF
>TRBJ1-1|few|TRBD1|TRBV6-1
TGTGCCAACTCGGACAGGGGTAACACTGAAGCTTTCTTT
CANSDRGNTEAFF
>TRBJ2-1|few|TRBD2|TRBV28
TGTGCCAGCAGTTTGGGAGGGGCAGGATACAATGAGCAGTTCTTC
CASSLGGAGYNEQFF
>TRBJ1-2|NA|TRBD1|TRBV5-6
TGTGCCAGCAGCGGGGACAGGGGGCACTATGGCTACACCTTC
CASSGDRGHYGYTF
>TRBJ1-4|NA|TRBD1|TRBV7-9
TGTGCCAGCAGTTACGGACAGGGGAATGAAAAACTGTTTTTT
CASSYGQGNEKLFF
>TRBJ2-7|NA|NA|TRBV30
TGTGCCTGGAGTGGTTCGACAGACCGCGAGCAGTACTTC
CAWSGSTDREQYF
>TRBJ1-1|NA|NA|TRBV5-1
TGCGCCAGCAGCGCCGGACACGGGTTTGGTGCTTTCTTT
CASSAGHGFGAFF
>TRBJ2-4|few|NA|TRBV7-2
TGTGCCAGCAGCTTAGTACAGGGCGGAAACATTCAGTACTTC
CASSLVQGGNIQYF
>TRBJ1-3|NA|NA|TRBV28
TGTGCCAGCAGTTTGTCCACGGTCTCTGGAAACACCATATATTTT
CASSLSTVSGNTIYF
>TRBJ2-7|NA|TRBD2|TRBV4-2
TGTGCCAGCAGCCAAGGATTTGGAGTAGCGGGAGGGGGCTACGAGCAGTACTTC
CASSQGFGVAGGGYEQYF
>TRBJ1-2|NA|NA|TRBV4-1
TGCGCCAGCAGCCAAGTCGCAGGGGACTACACCTTC
CASSQVAGDYTF
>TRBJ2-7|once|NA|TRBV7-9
TGTGCCAGCAGCTCCTTTCGGGCAGCCTCGGGGGAGCAGTACTTC
CASSSFRAASGEQYF
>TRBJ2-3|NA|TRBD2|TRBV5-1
TGCGCCAGCAGCCTCTTAGGACTAGCGGGGAGAAACACAGATACGCAGTATTTT
CASSLLGLAGRNTDTQYF
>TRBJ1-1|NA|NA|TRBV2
TGTGCCAGCAGTGATGGCAGGGGAAACACTGAAGCTTTCTTT
CASSDGRGNTEAFF
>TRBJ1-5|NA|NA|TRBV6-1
TGTGCCAGCAGTGACGGCAATCAGCCCCAGCATTTT
CASSDGNQPQHF
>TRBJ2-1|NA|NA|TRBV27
TGTGCCAGCCCCAGCGGAACGATACGCTCCTACAATGAGCAGTTCTTC
CASPSGTIRSYNEQFF
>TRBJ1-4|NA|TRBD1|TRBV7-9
TGTGCCAGCAGCGCCCAAGACAGGGTCTTTGATGAAAAACTGTTTTTT
CASSAQDRVFDEKLFF
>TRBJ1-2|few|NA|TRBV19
TGTGCCAGTAGTAGCGGAGGGTTATATGGCTACACCTTC
CASSSGGLYGYTF
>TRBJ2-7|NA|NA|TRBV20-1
TGCAGTGCTAGTGGATGGGACAACTACGAGCAGTACTTC
CSASGWDNYEQYF
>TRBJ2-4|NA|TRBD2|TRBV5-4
TGTGCCAGCAGCTTAGGGACTAGCGGGGGTTGGCTAAACATTCAGTACTTC
CASSLGTSGGWLNIQYF
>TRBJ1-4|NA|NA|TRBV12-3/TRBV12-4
TGTGCCAGCAGTTTAGCGCTATTTGAAAAACTGTTTTTT
CASSLALFEKLFF
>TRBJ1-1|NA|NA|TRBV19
TGTGCCAGTAGTCCCACAGGAATACTTCTCACTGAAGCTTTCTTT
CASSPTGILLTEAFF
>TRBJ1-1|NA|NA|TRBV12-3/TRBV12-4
TGTGCCAGCAGCCTCCACGGGGAAGCTTTCTTT
CASSLHGEAFF
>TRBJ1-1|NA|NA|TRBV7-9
TGTGCCAGCAGCCCCTGGGGGGGAAAGGACACTGAAGCTTTCTTT
CASSPWGGKDTEAFF
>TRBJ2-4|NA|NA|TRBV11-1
TGTGCCAGCAGCCTACGCCGAAGCGCCGACATTCAGTACTTC
CASSLRRSADIQYF
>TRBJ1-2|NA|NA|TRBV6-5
TGTGCCAGCAAGAATACAGGGCCGACAGGCTACACCTTC
CASKNTGPTGYTF
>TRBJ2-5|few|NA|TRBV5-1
TGCGCCAGCAGCTTGGAGCTTGGAGAGACCCAGTACTTC
CASSLELGETQYF
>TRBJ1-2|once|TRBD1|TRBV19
TGTGCCAGTCGAAACCCGGGACAGGATGGCTACACCTTC
CASRNPGQDGYTF
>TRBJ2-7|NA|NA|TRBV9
TGTGCCAGCAGGAGGGAGCAGTACTTC
CASRREQYF
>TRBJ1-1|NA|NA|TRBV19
TGTGCCAGTAGTAGTCCAGGCCTAAACACTGAAGCTTTCTTT
CASSSPGLNTEAFF
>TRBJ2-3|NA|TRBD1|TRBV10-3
TGTGCCATCAGCAAGGGACAGGAGGGCACAGATACGCAGTATTTT
CAISKGQEGTDTQYF
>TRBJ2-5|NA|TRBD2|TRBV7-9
TGTGCCAGCAGCGGGAGGGCCCTCGGAGAGACCCAGTACTTC
CASSGRALGETQYF
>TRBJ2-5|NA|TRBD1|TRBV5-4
TGTGCCAGCAGCCGAGACAGGGGGCAAGAGACCCAGTACTTC
CASSRDRGQETQYF
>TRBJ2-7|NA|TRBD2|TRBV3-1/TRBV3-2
TGTGCCAGCAGCCAAGTTCCGACTAGCGGTGGCTACGAGCAGTACTTC
CASSQVPTSGGYEQYF
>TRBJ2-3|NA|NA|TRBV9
TGTGCCAGCAGCGTAGTTGAGGAGCCGCGAGATACGCAGTATTTT
CASSVVEEPRDTQYF
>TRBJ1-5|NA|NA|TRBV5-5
TGTGCCAGCAGCTTGTCAGATCAGCCCCAGCATTTT
CASSLSDQPQHF
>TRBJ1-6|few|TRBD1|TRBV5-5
TGTGCCAGCAGCTTGGTAGAGGACAGGGGTTGGTCCTATAATTCACCCCTCCACTTT
CASSLVEDRGWSYNSPLHF
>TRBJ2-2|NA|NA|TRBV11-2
TGTGCCAGCAGCTTAGAAAGACTCAACACCGGGGAGCTGTTTTTT
CASSLERLNTGELFF